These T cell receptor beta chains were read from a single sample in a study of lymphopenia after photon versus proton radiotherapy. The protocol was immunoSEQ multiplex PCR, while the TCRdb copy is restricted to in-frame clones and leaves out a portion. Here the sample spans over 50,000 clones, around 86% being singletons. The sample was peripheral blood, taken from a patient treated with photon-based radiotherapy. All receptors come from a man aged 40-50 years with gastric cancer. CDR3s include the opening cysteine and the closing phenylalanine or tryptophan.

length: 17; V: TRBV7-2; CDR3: CASSWGLTPSSTDTQYF
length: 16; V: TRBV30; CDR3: CAWSPGTGPINEKLFF
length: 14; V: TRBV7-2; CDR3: CASSASGTPWALHF
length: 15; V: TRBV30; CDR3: CAWSVHGGIPYEQYF
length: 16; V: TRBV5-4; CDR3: CASSLRTGGTTDTQYF
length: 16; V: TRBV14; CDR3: CASSQRMNGVQETQYF
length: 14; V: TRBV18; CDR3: CASSPSGRTDTQYF
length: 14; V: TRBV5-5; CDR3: CASSFSDGTGELFF
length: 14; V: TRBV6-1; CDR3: CASSETGGDTEAFF
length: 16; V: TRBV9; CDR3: CASSPPQGYSGNTIYF
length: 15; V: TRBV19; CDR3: CASSSGVGSTGELFF
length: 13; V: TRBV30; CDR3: CAWSAGGDYGYTF
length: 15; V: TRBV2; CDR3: CASSDRQNMNTEAFF
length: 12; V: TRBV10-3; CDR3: CAISDHTGELFF
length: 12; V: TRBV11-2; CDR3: CASSLAGNTIYF
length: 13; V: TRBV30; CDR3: CACQTGGKNIQYF
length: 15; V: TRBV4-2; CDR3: CASSQAGTGGTEAFF
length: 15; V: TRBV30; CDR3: CAWRKGRSGSYEQYF
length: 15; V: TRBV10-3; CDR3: CAISDPLGGNTEAFF
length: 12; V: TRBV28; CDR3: CASSLLGQGQYF
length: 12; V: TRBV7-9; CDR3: CASSSRNAEAFF
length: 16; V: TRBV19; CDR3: CASSAAGTGIPGELFF
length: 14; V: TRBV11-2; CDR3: CASSLFVTGETQYF
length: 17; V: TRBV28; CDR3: CASSPPLTGNGNQPQHF